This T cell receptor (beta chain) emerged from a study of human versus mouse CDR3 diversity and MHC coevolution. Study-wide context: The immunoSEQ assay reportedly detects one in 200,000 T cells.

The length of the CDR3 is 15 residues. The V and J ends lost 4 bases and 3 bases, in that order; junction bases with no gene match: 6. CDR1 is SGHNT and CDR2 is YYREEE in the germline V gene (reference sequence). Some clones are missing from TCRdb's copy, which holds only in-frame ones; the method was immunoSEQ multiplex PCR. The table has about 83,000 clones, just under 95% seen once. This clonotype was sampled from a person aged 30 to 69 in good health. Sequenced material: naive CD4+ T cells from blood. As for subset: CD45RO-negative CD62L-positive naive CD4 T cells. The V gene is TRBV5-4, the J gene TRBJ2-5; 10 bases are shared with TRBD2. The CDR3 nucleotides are TGTGCCAGCAGCAGGACTAGCGGAACGAAAGAGACCCAGTACTTC. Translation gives CASSRTSGTKETQYF.